The next 19 T cell receptor beta chains were all read from a single sample in a study of T cell responses to AZD1222 COVID-19 vaccine. Using immunoSEQ multiplex PCR, the repertoire was profiled, and TCRdb retains in-frame clones only, with some absent. The top ten hold less than 25% of the sample, which has 44,000 or so clones, over 75% seen once. The specimen was peripheral blood, collected 28 days after the second dose of the MenACWY control vaccine. The receptors originated from an adult who received the MenACWY meningococcal vaccine as a control.

This clone was counted a few times. The V gene is TRBV28, the J gene TRBJ1-5; 8 positions match TRBD1. The trim removed 5 bases at V and 4 bases at J, leaving 10 bases unmatched. The CDR3 spans 16 residues. Germline V gene sequence: CDR1 MDHEN, CDR2 SYDVKM. CDR3 in amino acids: CASSPRTGLRNQPQHF. CDR3 bases: TGTGCCAGCAGTCCAAGGACAGGGCTTAGAAATCAGCCCCAGCATTTT.

The chain is built from TRBV7-9 and TRBJ1-1, with a tentative D call TRBD1 (5 bases). Trimming shortened V by 6 bases and J by 0 bases, and 14 bases separated the two germline ends. This CDR3 region has 15 residues. Looked up from germline, CDR1 is SEHNR and CDR2 is FQNEAQ (reference sequence). DNA of the CDR3: TGTGCCAGCAGGCCGCCTACAGGAATGAACACTGAAGCTTTCTTT. Amino acids: CASRPPTGMNTEAFF.

The chain links TRBV24-1 to TRBJ2-5, with 9 bases lining up with TRBD1. The CDR3 has 15 amino acids. V dropped 4 bases and J dropped 9; count of bases not matched to a gene: 11. Germline CDR1 and CDR2: KGHDR and SFDVKD. CDR3 residues: CATSDTGGPTGAQYF. The CDR3 DNA follows: TGTGCCACCAGTGACACAGGGGGCCCAACAGGGGCCCAGTACTTC.

The chain is built from TRBV11-2 and TRBJ2-3, with 11 bases aligning to TRBD2. The V segment lost 1 base and the J segment 5 bases; nucleotides outside the gene matches: 8. Germline CDR1 is SGHAT and CDR2 is FQNNGV. The CDR3 sequence is 17 residues long. CDR3 DNA: TGTGCCAGCAGCTTAGCCGGCACTAGCGGGGGTATAGATACGCAGTATTTT. As protein: CASSLAGTSGGIDTQYF.

CDR3 coding DNA: TGTGCCAGCAGCTCCGGGACAGGTGGGGAGCAGTTCTTC. Its translation: CASSSGTGGEQFF. This chain connects TRBV7-2 to TRBJ2-1; 8 bases map to TRBD1. Germline values: CDR1 SGHTA, CDR2 FQGNSA. J was trimmed by 10 bases and V by 4 bases; bases with no gene match: 6. The CDR3 has 13 amino acids.

Only a few counts were recorded for this clone. This chain uses TRBV14 with TRBJ2-1, with D perhaps TRBD2 (6 bases). The length of the CDR3 is 11 residues. Trimming removed 4 bases from V and 9 bases from J, with 7 bases in between. Germline-derived CDR1 and CDR2 are SGHDN and FVKESK. CDR3 in DNA: TGTGCCAGCAGCCCGGGACTTGAGCAGTTCTTC. The encoded protein is CASSPGLEQFF.

The chain couples TRBV10-1 to TRBJ1-1; possibly TRBD1 for D (5 bases). Trimming shortened V by 8 bases and J by 2 bases, and 12 bases separated the two germline ends. CDR1 is WNHNN and CDR2 is SYGVQD in the germline V gene (reference sequence). The CDR3 is 13 amino acids. CDR3 bases: TGCGCCAGCCGGGCAGGGATCAACACTGAAGCTTTCTTT. Translating gives CASRAGINTEAFF.

A word on this clone: This sample also contains other DNA sequences that code for the same CDR3. The chain links TRBV18 to TRBJ1-4; D is perhaps TRBD1 (5 bases). V was pared by 4 bases and J by 4 bases, with 7 bases between. This CDR3 contains 13 residues. In germline, CDR1 is KGHSH, CDR2 LQKENI. CDR3 bases: TGTGCCAGCTCACTCGACAGTAATGAAAAACTGTTTTTT. Translating it yields CASSLDSNEKLFF.

This sequence joins TRBV5-1 and TRBJ2-5, with 9 bases aligning to TRBD2. There are 16 residues in the CDR3. Germline trimming cut 4 bases from V and 5 bases from J; bases unmatched to any gene: 12. CDR1 and CDR2 from the germline V gene are SGHRS and YFSETQ. The CDR3, as DNA: TGCGCCAGCAGCCGGACGACTAGCGGAAATGGGGAGACCCAGTACTTC. Protein product: CASSRTTSGNGETQYF.

The V and J genes are TRBV3-1 (or the pseudogene TRBV3-2) and TRBJ1-3, with D unclear. This CDR3 is built from 15 residues. The V end was cut by 4 bases, the J end by 2 bases, with 12 bases between. Germline V gene data show CDR1 as LGHDT and CDR2 as YNNKEL (reference sequence). CDR3 DNA: TGTGCCAGCAGCCTCGCGCGGGTAACTGGAAACACCATATATTTT. Its translation: CASSLARVTGNTIYF.

The chain is built from TRBV2 and TRBJ1-5; possibly TRBD1 for D (6 bases). This CDR3 is 15 amino acids long. The ends were cut back, 4 bases at V and 0 bases at J, with 10 bases in the middle. Germline V lookup: CDR1 SNHLY, CDR2 FYNNEI. The DNA for the CDR3 is TGTGCCAGCAGTGGGGACATCCATAGCAATCAGCCCCAGCATTTT. Protein sequence: CASSGDIHSNQPQHF. The variable domain in full, with the rest retrieved from reference TRBV2 and TRBJ1-5, is EPEVTQTPSHQVTQMGQEVILRCVPISNHLYFYWYRQILGQKVEFLVSFYNNEISEKSEIFDDQFSVERPDGSNFTLKIRSTKLEDSAMYFCASSGDIHSNQPQHFGDGTRLSIL.

The chain recombines TRBV15 with TRBJ2-2, with 8 bases matching TRBD1. V trimming: 4 bases; J trimming: 6 bases; junction bases outside the gene matches: 7. Germline CDR1 is LNHNV and CDR2 is YYDKDF (reference sequence). CDR3 length: 15 residues. The CDR3 DNA sequence: TGTGCCACCAGCATTATAGACAGGGGTTCCGGGGAGCTGTTTTTT. Its translation is CATSIIDRGSGELFF.

CDR3 protein: CASGPRLTGTGPYEQYF. Here the CDR3 DNA reads TGTGCTAGTGGTCCCCGCCTAACCGGGACAGGACCCTACGAGCAGTACTTC. This chain uses TRBV12-5 with TRBJ2-7; TRBD1 agrees at 8 bases. The CDR3 extends over 17 amino acids. Germline CDR1 reads LGHNT; CDR2 reads FRNRAP. V gave up 5 bases and J gave up 2 bases; unmatched junction bases: 14. The whole variable domain, filled in from reference TRBV12-5 and TRBJ2-7, reads DARVTQTPRHKVTEMGQEVTMRCQPILGHNTVFWYRQTMMQGLELLAYFRNRAPLDDSGMPKDRFSAEMPDATLATLKIQPSEPRDSAVYFCASGPRLTGTGPYEQYFGPGTRLTVT.

V usage is TRBV7-4 and J usage is TRBJ2-1; 7 bases map to TRBD2. The germline V gene has CDR1 SGHVT and CDR2 SQSDAQ. Trimming at V came to 2 bases and at J to 2 bases, leaving 6 bases not matched to a gene. This CDR3 has 16 residues. This chain's CDR3 is CASSLPRREPYNEQFF. CDR3 DNA: TGTGCCAGCAGCTTACCTCGGCGGGAGCCCTACAATGAGCAGTTCTTC.

The chain couples TRBV6-1 to TRBJ2-7, with D perhaps TRBD2 (6 bases). CDR1 is MNHNS, CDR2 SASEGT, per germline. Trimming left V 1 base short and J 3 bases short, with 13 bases between. This CDR3 is built from 15 residues. The CDR3 loop reads CASSEVAAKNYEQYF. For the CDR3, the DNA is TGTGCCAGCAGTGAAGTAGCGGCGAAGAACTACGAGCAGTACTTC.

This chain links TRBV19 with TRBJ1-5; D is perhaps TRBD1 (5 bases). The V gene lost 8 bases and the J gene lost 4 bases, with 12 bases spanning the gap. Germline CDR1 reads LNHDA; CDR2 reads SQIVND (reference sequence). CDR3 size: 13 residues. The CDR3 loop reads CASRQGRNQPQHF. DNA of the CDR3: TGTGCCAGTCGGCAGGGTAGAAATCAGCCCCAGCATTTT.

The V and J genes are TRBV7-9 and TRBJ2-7, with unresolved D. This CDR3 has 14 amino acids. Germline loops: CDR1 SEHNR, CDR2 FQNEAQ (reference sequence). V was pared by 2 bases and J by 2 bases, with 10 bases between. This CDR3 is CASSLSALTYEQYF. The CDR3 nucleotides are TGTGCCAGCAGCTTATCAGCCCTAACCTACGAGCAGTACTTC.

This sequence joins TRBV6-5 and TRBJ2-5; 8 bases agree with TRBD2. The J segment lost 3 bases and the V segment lost 4 bases, leaving 10 bases of the junction unmatched. CDR1 and CDR2 from the germline V gene are MNHEY and SVGAGI. The CDR3 consists of 16 residues. In nucleotides, the CDR3 is TGTGCCAGCAGTTCCCAATATCCGGGGGGGGAAGAGACCCAGTACTTC. This gives the protein CASSSQYPGGEETQYF.

In DNA form, the CDR3 reads TGCGCCAGCAGACTAGCGGGGAACCAAGAGACCCAGTACTTC. Its protein product is CASRLAGNQETQYF. The chain is built from TRBV10-2 and TRBJ2-5, with 10 bases matching TRBD2. In germline, CDR1 is WSHSY, CDR2 SAAADI. The CDR3 runs 14 residues. J was trimmed by 0 bases and V by 6 bases; bases with no gene match: 1.